This T cell receptor beta chain was captured by sequencing in a study of blood T cell repertoires in COVID-19. Across the whole study: Samples came from the United States, Italy and Spain, spanning acute and convalescent COVID-19. PBMCs, B-cell-depleted T cells, or T cells were the source of the cDNA or gDNA that made up the material.

The data were produced by immunoSEQ multiplex PCR, yet TCRdb's version contains in-frame clones alone and is incomplete. The sample carries more than 300,000 clones, more than 70% recorded once. V gave up 0 bases and J gave up 1 base, with 5 bases separating them. This CDR3 has 14 amino acids. Germline V gives CDR1 LGHNA, CDR2 YNFKEQ. The specimen was peripheral blood. The sequence was obtained from a woman aged 45-65 years with acute or convalescent COVID-19. The chain combines TRBV4-2 with TRBJ2-3; unclear D gene. This CDR3 reads CASSQEAGTDTQYF. The CDR3 DNA reads TGTGCCAGCAGCCAAGAGGCCGGCACAGATACGCAGTATTTT.